The 30 T cell receptor beta chains reported below all come from one sample, sequenced in a study of control samples from healthy donors and cancer patients. This table comes from immunoSEQ multiplex PCR, and its TCRdb copy is limited to in-frame clones, with some not included. This table holds about 50,000 clones, almost 90% found once. The sequenced sample consisted of PBMCs. These receptors originate from a man aged 45-65 years with head and neck cancer.

V usage is TRBV4-3 and J usage is TRBJ2-3; TRBD2 matches 8 bases. CDR1 and CDR2 (germline): LGHNA, YSLEER. The V and J ends lost 1 base and 5 bases, in that order; junction bases with no gene match: 8. The CDR3 covers 16 residues. The CDR3 loop reads CASSQAGTRGLDTQYF. Written as DNA, the CDR3 is TGCGCCAGCAGCCAAGCGGGGACTAGGGGGTTAGATACGCAGTATTTT.

This clone was found once. The rearrangement joins TRBV28 to TRBJ2-3, with 15 bases identical to TRBD2. Germline V gene data show CDR1 as MDHEN and CDR2 as SYDVKM. The CDR3 is made up of 16 amino acids. J gave up 9 bases and V 5 bases, and 9 bases lay outside the gene matches. This CDR3 reads CASSTRTSGGALTQYF. In DNA, the CDR3 is TGTGCCAGCAGTACCAGGACTAGCGGGGGGGCTTTGACGCAGTATTTT.

This rearrangement joins TRBV11-2 to TRBJ2-7, with D possibly being TRBD2 (5 bases). The CDR3 has 15 amino acids. The germline V and J ends were trimmed by 4 bases and 2 bases, with 15 bases remaining between them. Germline lookup yields CDR1 SGHAT and CDR2 FQNNGV. The CDR3 here is CASSSPRLLTYEQYF. The CDR3 DNA is TGTGCCAGCAGCTCGCCCAGACTATTAACCTACGAGCAGTACTTC.

This clone was counted a single time. The rearrangement links TRBV10-3 to TRBJ2-1; D tentatively reads TRBD1 or TRBD2 (6 bases each). V lost 2 bases to trimming and J lost 11 bases, with 16 bases between them. Germline CDR1 is ENHRY and CDR2 is SYGVKD. The CDR3 totals 14 residues. The CDR3 spells CAISEPRGGGKQFF. The CDR3 DNA sequence: TGTGCCATCAGTGAGCCCAGGGGAGGAGGCAAGCAGTTCTTC.

The J gene is TRBJ1-4, the V gene TRBV28; D may be TRBD1 (6 bases). The germline gives CDR1 MDHEN, CDR2 SYDVKM. V lost 2 bases, J lost 7 bases, and 11 bases lay in between. The CDR3 extends over 14 amino acids. CDR3 sequence reads: CASSLQQGGEKLFF. In DNA, the CDR3 is TGTGCCAGCAGTTTACAACAGGGTGGTGAAAAACTGTTTTTT. Together with reference TRBV28 and TRBJ1-4, the CDR3 gives the full variable domain: DVKVTQSSRYLVKRTGEKVFLECVQDMDHENMFWYRQDPGLGLRLIYFSYDVKMKEKGDIPEGYSVSREKKERFSLILESASTNQTSMYLCASSLQQGGEKLFFGSGTQLSVL.

CDR3 residues: CASSLEGPYEQYF. DNA for the CDR3: TGTGCCAGCAGCTTGGAGGGACCCTACGAGCAGTACTTC. The V and J genes are TRBV5-8 and TRBJ2-7; the D call may be TRBD1 or TRBD2 (5 bases each). V lost 0 bases and J lost 2, with 6 bases in between. Germline V lookup: CDR1 SGHTS, CDR2 YDEGEE. This CDR3 region has 13 residues.

The chain recombines TRBV20-1 with TRBJ2-1, with D maybe TRBD1 (6 bases). The CDR3 contains 13 residues. V was cut by 3 bases and J by 5 bases, with 11 bases left in between. The germline CDR1 and CDR2 sequences are DFQATT and SNEGSKA (reference sequence). CDR3 nucleotide sequence: TGCAGTGCTAGTAGGGGGATCCACAATGAGCAGTTCTTC. Translated, it gives CSASRGIHNEQFF.

The CDR3 is CASSETGSSGNTIYF. In DNA form, the CDR3 reads TGTGCCAGCAGCGAGACGGGAAGCTCTGGAAACACCATATATTTT. This chain connects TRBV9 to TRBJ1-3; no clear D. The V gene lost 3 bases and the J gene lost 0 bases, with 10 bases spanning the gap. Per germline, CDR1 SGDLS and CDR2 YYNGEE. The CDR3 has 15 amino acids.

The rearrangement joins TRBV7-3 to TRBJ2-1, with TRBD2 matching over 7 bases. The CDR3 has 16 residues. The ends lost 1 base at V and 0 bases at J; junction bases unmatched: 3. Germline loops: CDR1 SGHTA, CDR2 FQGTGA. CDR3 in DNA: TGTGCCAGCAGCTTAATGGGGAGGGCCTCCTACAATGAGCAGTTCTTC. Translated: CASSLMGRASYNEQFF.

V gene TRBV15 combines with J gene TRBJ2-1; 12 bases line up with TRBD2. Trimming cost V 5 bases and J 4 bases; bases outside gene matches: 6. There are 16 residues in the CDR3. Germline V gene sequence: CDR1 LNHNV, CDR2 YYDKDF (reference sequence). CDR3 nucleotides: TGTGCCACCAGCGTGGGACTAGCGGGCCGATACAATGAGCAGTTCTTC. Translation gives CATSVGLAGRYNEQFF.

This clone has only one observation. The rearrangement links TRBV12-3 or TRBV12-4 to TRBJ2-1; no definite D call. Trimming removed 3 bases from V and 4 bases from J, with 7 bases in between. This CDR3 comprises 13 residues. The CDR3 nucleotides are TGTGCCAGCAGTTTCCGGCAGTACAATGAGCAGTTCTTC. Residues: CASSFRQYNEQFF.

The J gene is TRBJ2-3, the V gene TRBV15; 8 bases align to TRBD2. J was trimmed by 1 base and V by 0 bases; bases with no gene match: 0. Germline assignment: CDR1 LNHNV and CDR2 YYDKDF (reference sequence). This CDR3 comprises 15 residues. The CDR3 DNA reads as TGTGCCACCAGCAGAGAGCGGGGGGGCACAGATACGCAGTATTTT. Translating it yields CATSRERGGTDTQYF.

V usage is TRBV5-1 and J usage is TRBJ1-1; 8 positions agree with TRBD1. This CDR3 comprises 15 residues. Looked up from germline, CDR1 is SGHRS and CDR2 is YFSETQ. V gave up 4 bases and J gave up 4 bases; unmatched junction bases: 9. CDR3 loop: CASSPSTGVGTEAFF. The CDR3 nucleotides read TGCGCCAGCAGCCCTTCGACAGGGGTGGGCACTGAAGCTTTCTTT.

This chain uses TRBV11-2 with TRBJ2-7, with D possibly being TRBD2 (6 bases). Germline values: CDR1 SGHAT, CDR2 FQNNGV. The CDR3 totals 14 residues. Trimming shortened V by 5 bases and J by 4 bases, and 15 bases separated the two germline ends. The CDR3 DNA sequence: TGTGCCAGCAGCCAGACTAGTAATAGGTACGAGCAGTACTTC. Translating it yields CASSQTSNRYEQYF.

The rearrangement uses TRBV6-2 or TRBV6-3 and TRBJ2-3; TRBD2 agrees at 15 bases. Germline V gives CDR1 MNHEY, CDR2 SVGEGT. The junction had 5 bases not matched to a gene; V was cut back by 2 bases and J by 2 bases. The CDR3 runs 18 residues. CDR3 loop: CASSYRGLAGGPTDTQYF. The DNA of the CDR3 is TGTGCCAGCAGTTACCGAGGACTAGCGGGGGGGCCCACAGATACGCAGTATTTT.

This clone was found a few times. This chain joins TRBV18 and TRBJ2-7; 7 positions match TRBD1. The J segment lost 6 bases and the V segment lost 3 bases, leaving 2 bases of the junction unmatched. The germline V gene has CDR1 KGHSH and CDR2 LQKENI. The CDR3 consists of 12 residues. CDR3 loop: CASSPRDSEQYF. The CDR3 DNA follows: TGTGCCAGCTCACCCCGGGACAGCGAGCAGTACTTC. The full variable domain, with the rest looked up from reference TRBV18 and TRBJ2-7, is NAGVMQNPRHLVRRRGQEARLRCSPMKGHSHVYWYRQLPEEGLKFMVYLQKENIIDESGMPKERFSAEFPKEGPSILRIQQVVRGDSAAYFCASSPRDSEQYFGPGTRLTVT.

The rearrangement joins TRBV6-5 to TRBJ2-1, with D possibly matching TRBD1 (6 bases). V gave up 8 bases and J gave up 6 bases, with 17 bases separating them. The CDR3 covers 14 residues. The germline gives CDR1 MNHEY, CDR2 SVGAGI. The CDR3: CASLPSGRGNEQFF. Here the CDR3 DNA reads TGTGCCAGCCTGCCATCTGGCAGGGGCAATGAGCAGTTCTTC.

This chain uses TRBV28 with TRBJ1-1, with D possibly matching TRBD1 (6 bases). This CDR3 is 16 amino acids long. Germline V lookup: CDR1 MDHEN, CDR2 SYDVKM. V lost 7 bases and J 1 base, leaving 19 bases between the germline ends. The CDR3 DNA follows: TGTGCCAGCAACCTTTTAGGGGGGGCGGCGAACACTGAAGCTTTCTTT. Its protein product is CASNLLGGAANTEAFF.

The V call is TRBV15, the J call TRBJ2-2; 10 positions match TRBD1. The germline gives CDR1 LNHNV, CDR2 YYDKDF (reference sequence). CDR3 length equals 15 residues. J was trimmed by 5 bases and V by 3 bases; bases with no gene match: 3. The CDR3 nucleotides are TGTGCCACCAGCAGGAAGGACAGGGGGACCGGGGAGCTGTTTTTT. Amino acid sequence: CATSRKDRGTGELFF. The full variable domain, completed using reference TRBV15 and TRBJ2-2, is DAMVIQNPRYQVTQFGKPVTLSCSQTLNHNVMYWYQQKSSQAPKLLFHYYDKDFNNEADTPDNFQSRRPNTSFCFLDIRSPGLGDTAMYLCATSRKDRGTGELFFGEGSRLTVL.

The chain uses TRBV5-4 and TRBJ2-3; 12 nucleotides match TRBD2. Germline CDR1 and CDR2: SGHNT and YYREEE (reference sequence). The junction had 7 bases not matched to a gene; V was cut back by 4 bases and J by 1 base. CDR3 size: 17 residues. The CDR3, as DNA: TGTGCCAGCAGCACCCCGGGACTAGCGGGCCGCACAGATACGCAGTATTTT. Translated: CASSTPGLAGRTDTQYF.

CDR3 nucleotide sequence: TGTGCCAGCAGCCTAATGAGTGAAGCTTTCTTT. As protein: CASSLMSEAFF. This chain connects TRBV11-2 to TRBJ1-1; D is uncertain. Deletions cut 5 bases from V and 7 bases from J, with 8 bases between. This CDR3 is 11 amino acids long. From germline, CDR1 is SGHAT and CDR2 FQNNGV.

This chain links TRBV15 with TRBJ2-1, with 15 positions matching TRBD2. In germline, CDR1 is LNHNV, CDR2 YYDKDF (reference sequence). J lost 4 bases, V lost 0 bases, and 10 bases had no gene match. The CDR3 has 20 amino acids. DNA for the CDR3: TGTGCCACCAGCAGAGAGGCACACGGGACTAGCGGGAGGAAATACAATGAGCAGTTCTTC. Its translation is CATSREAHGTSGRKYNEQFF.

The chain combines TRBV7-6 with TRBJ2-5; 13 nucleotides line up with TRBD2. The J segment lost 5 bases and the V segment lost 2 bases, leaving 11 bases of the junction unmatched. Germline CDR1 and CDR2: SGHVS and FNYEAQ. This CDR3 has 18 residues. The CDR3 DNA reads TGTGCCAGCAGCTTATTCCCCACTAGCGGGAGGGCAGGGGAGACCCAGTACTTC. Translated: CASSLFPTSGRAGETQYF.

The V and J genes are TRBV10-1 and TRBJ1-5; D remains ambiguous. V gave up 10 bases and J gave up 11 bases, with 12 bases separating them. The CDR3 totals 10 residues. The germline V gene encodes CDR1 WNHNN and CDR2 SYGVQD (reference sequence). The CDR3 nucleotides read TGCGCCACCACGGCACCGTCCCAGCATTTT. Translated: CATTAPSQHF.

Details on this clone: Different DNA sequences within this sample yield the same CDR3. V usage is TRBV10-3 and J usage is TRBJ1-5, with a weak D call TRBD1 (6 bases). V was trimmed by 3 bases and J by 7 bases, leaving 16 bases between them. The CDR3 totals 15 residues. Germline CDR1 is ENHRY and CDR2 is SYGVKD. The CDR3 spells CAISEGPGVGQPQHF. The CDR3 DNA reads TGTGCCATCAGTGAAGGGCCAGGGGTGGGGCAGCCCCAGCATTTT.

The chain joins TRBV7-9 to TRBJ1-5; unclear D gene. V lost 1 base and J 7 bases, leaving 11 bases between the germline ends. Per the germline V gene, CDR1 is SEHNR and CDR2 is FQNEAQ (reference sequence). This CDR3 region has 14 residues. CDR3 coding DNA: TGTGCCAGCAGCTTAGTTACCCTCAGGCAGCCCCAGCATTTT. It codes for CASSLVTLRQPQHF.

As for this clone: One end of the junction fails to match germline, which may point to a read error. The J gene is TRBJ2-2, the V gene TRBV7-3; 9 bases agree with TRBD1. Germline V CDR1 and CDR2: SGHTA, FQGTGA. The CDR3 loop spans 16 amino acids. The DNA for the CDR3 is TGTGCCAGCAGCATAACAGGGGGCTGGAACACCGGGGAGCTGTTTTTT. Translation: CASSITGGWNTGELFF.

V usage is TRBV6-2 or TRBV6-3 and J usage is TRBJ2-6; 8 nucleotides align to TRBD2. This CDR3 has 18 residues. Trimming took 0 bases from V and 0 from J; bases not matched to a gene: 4. Germline CDR1 MNHEY, CDR2 SVGEGT. The CDR3 loop is CASSYSKRGGSGANVLTF. CDR3 nucleotides: TGTGCCAGCAGTTACTCGAAACGGGGGGGCTCTGGGGCCAACGTCCTGACTTTC.

The genes are TRBV12-3 or TRBV12-4 and TRBJ1-5; the D is unclear. The CDR3 length is 13 residues. The V end was cut by 5 bases, the J end by 2 bases, with 7 bases between. CDR3 loop: CASSQSGNQPQHF. CDR3 DNA: TGTGCCAGCAGTCAGAGTGGCAATCAGCCCCAGCATTTT.

The chain employs TRBV7-2 and TRBJ2-4, with 9 bases that match TRBD1. CDR3 length equals 14 residues. After removal of 7 bases from V and 7 bases from J, the junction contained 8 bases not matched to a gene. Per germline, CDR1 SGHTA and CDR2 FQGNSA. The CDR3 region has the DNA TGTGCCAGCACCGTTGGACAGGGGATGAACATTCAGTACTTC. Translated, it gives CASTVGQGMNIQYF.